This T cell receptor (beta chain) stems from a study of cytomegalovirus exposure and HLA in healthy donors. On this clone itself: Its antigen remains unidentified.

Healthy individuals who donated bone marrow served as the donors. General study results and limits: It was reportedly the case that the classifier diagnosed cytomegalovirus status with high specificity and sensitivity. Per a later analysis, about 15,000 TCR beta sequences showed association with HLA alleles at 0.05 false discovery rate.

The PCR used 60 Vbeta and 13 Jbeta primers. Produced via immunoSEQ multiplex PCR; TCRdb's table is partial and in-frame only. The top ten hold approximately 2.1% of the sample, which has around 190,000 clones, 70% to 90% seen once. The sample was PBMCs. The receptor comes from a woman in her 50s in good health and CMV-seronegative.

CDR3 residues: CAWSRGSSNQPQHF. Here the CDR3 DNA reads TGTGCCTGGTCGCGGGGGTCGAGCAATCAGCCCCAGCATTTT. The V call is TRBV30, the J call TRBJ1-5, with D maybe TRBD1 (5 bases). The germline V and J ends were trimmed by 5 bases and 1 base, with 12 bases remaining between them. The germline gives CDR1 GTSNPN, CDR2 SVGIG (reference sequence). CDR3 length equals 14 residues. Drawing the rest from reference TRBV30 and TRBJ1-5, the complete variable domain is SQTIHQWPATLVQPVGSPLSLECTVEGTSNPNLYWYRQAAGRGLQLLFYSVGIGQISSEVPQNLSASRPQDRQFILSSKKLLLSDSGFYLCAWSRGSSNQPQHFGDGTRLSIL.